The rows below give T cell receptor beta chains drawn from one sample of a study of blood T cells in healthy people across ages. One entry per CDR3 protein, called by TCRdb with MiXCR from the 5' RACE reads. The data show fewer than 800,000 distinct CDR3 sequences, around 32% seen once. The sequencing sample was made of blood. These receptors were obtained from a woman of 80 years or more in good health. Both conserved end residues are part of each CDR3. A D gene is named only where the DNA matches it firmly. Clone size is given for some rows only: seen once, a few or many times, or a class if the clone is expanded.

.	TRBV4-1	TRBJ2-1	.	TGCGCCAGCAGCCATCCAGGCGTCGAGACCCAATTCTTC	CASSHPGVETQFF
many	TRBV5-1	TRBJ2-7	.	TGCGCCAGCAGCGAGCTAGGGGAGCAGTACTTC	CASSELGEQYF
.	TRBV5-1	TRBJ2-7	.	TGCGCCAGCAGAGACGGTACGGACGAGCAGTACTTC	CASRDGTDEQYF
.	TRBV20-1	TRBJ1-3	TRBD1	TGCAGTGCTAGAGATCTGGGACAGAGCTCTGGAAATACCATATATTTT	CSARDLGQSSGNTIYF
.	TRBV20-1	TRBJ1-6	.	TGCAGTGCTCTGCAGGGTATAGGATCACCCCTCCACTTT	CSALQGIGSPLHF
.	TRBV29-1	TRBJ2-5	TRBD1	TGCAGCGGACAGGGGGCAGGTTCGCGGGAGCAGTACTTC	CSGQGAGSREQYF
.	TRBV29-1	TRBJ2-3	.	TGCAGCACCTTAGTGTATACAGATACGCAGTATTTT	CSTLVYTDTQYF
once	TRBV24-1	TRBJ2-1	.	TGTGTCACCAGTGATTTCAGTCAGGGGAGGTTCAATGAGCAGTTCTTC	CVTSDFSQGRFNEQFF
many	TRBV5-1	TRBJ2-7	TRBD1	TGCGCCAGCAGCGATTGGGGACAGGGTATCGACGAGCAGTACTTC	CASSDWGQGIDEQYF
many	TRBV15	TRBJ2-6	TRBD1	TGTGCCACCAGCCCGCGACAGGGAAACTCTGGGGCCAACGTCCTGACTTTC	CATSPRQGNSGANVLTF
.	TRBV18	TRBJ1-3	.	TGTGCCAGCTCAGAGGACCAACGACAGAGCTCTGGAAACACCATATATTTT	CASSEDQRQSSGNTIYF
many	TRBV6-2/TRBV6-3	TRBJ2-7	TRBD2	TGTGCCAGCACCTGGGGGGGATGGGACTCCTACGAGCAGTACTTC	CASTWGGWDSYEQYF
.	TRBV5-5	TRBJ2-3	.	TGTGTCAGCAGCTTGGGGGTGGGCCTAAGCACAGATACGCAGTATTTT	CVSSLGVGLSTDTQYF
.	TRBV7-9	TRBJ2-1	TRBD2	TGTGCCAGCAGCTCTAGGACTAGCGGGGGGGAGCAGTTCTTC	CASSSRTSGGEQFF
.	TRBV5-1	TRBJ1-1	.	TGCGCCAGCAGCAGGAAGACAGGTATGAACACTGAAGCTTTCTTT	CASSRKTGMNTEAFF
.	TRBV19	TRBJ1-2	.	TGTGCCAGTAGTATAGACGGACGCCCTAGAGTCACCTTC	CASSIDGRPRVTF
.	TRBV7-8	TRBJ2-1	.	TGTGCCAGCAGCTTAGCGGAGCTGCCCAATGAGCAGTTCTTC	CASSLAELPNEQFF
many	TRBV13	TRBJ1-6	TRBD1	TGTGCCAGCAGCAGAATGGCAGGGGGCGCAGGATCACCCCTCCACTTT	CASSRMAGGAGSPLHF
few	TRBV25-1	TRBJ1-1	TRBD1	TGTGCCAGCAGGAAGGACAGGGCGGGGTACACTGAAGCTTTCTTT	CASRKDRAGYTEAFF
.	TRBV6-1	TRBJ2-2	.	TGTGCCAGCAGTGAGTCCCCGGCGGTTACCGGGGAGCTGTTTTTT	CASSESPAVTGELFF
many	TRBV15	TRBJ1-2	TRBD1	TGTGCCACCAGCAGAGGGGACAGGCACTATGGCTACACCTTC	CATSRGDRHYGYTF
.	TRBV12-3/TRBV12-4	TRBJ1-4	TRBD1	TGTGCCAGCACCAACAACAGGGGGCCTAATGAAAAACTGTTTTTT	CASTNNRGPNEKLFF
many	TRBV28	TRBJ2-7	TRBD2	TGTGCCAGCAGTCCTCCGGGACTAGCGACCTACGAGCAGTACTTC	CASSPPGLATYEQYF
many	TRBV20-1	TRBJ1-4	TRBD1	TGCAGTGCTAGAGGGACAGGAGTTAGAGTAGCAACTAATGAAAAACTGTTTTTT	CSARGTGVRVATNEKLFF
.	TRBV3-1	TRBJ1-2	TRBD1	TGTGCCAGCAGCCAACGACAGGGCAATGGCTACACCTTC	CASSQRQGNGYTF
many	TRBV20-1	TRBJ2-5	.	TGCAGTGCCTCTACGACAGGACAAGAGACCCAGTACTTC	CSASTTGQETQYF
.	TRBV12-3/TRBV12-4	TRBJ2-6	.	TGTGCCAGCAGTTTTGGGTTTGGGCCCCCTGGGGCCAACGTCCTGACTTTC	CASSFGFGPPGANVLTF
.	TRBV2	TRBJ2-2	TRBD1	TGTGCCAGCTTTATGCTAAGGGGGCAGACCGGGGAGCTGTTTTTT	CASFMLRGQTGELFF
.	TRBV5-1	TRBJ1-2	TRBD1	TGCGCCAGCAGCCTCGGACAGGTATCAAATGGCTACACCTTC	CASSLGQVSNGYTF
.	TRBV10-1	TRBJ2-7	.	TGCGCCAGTTCTGACGATGGGGCCAGCAGCGAGCAGTACTTC	CASSDDGASSEQYF
.	TRBV12-3/TRBV12-4	TRBJ2-7	.	TGTGCCAGCAGTTTGCAGGTGGGGGGCTACGAGCAGTACTTC	CASSLQVGGYEQYF
many	TRBV4-3	TRBJ2-1	.	TGCGCCAGCAGCCAGGGGTTGAGGTCCTACAATGAGCAGTTCTTC	CASSQGLRSYNEQFF
.	TRBV5-6	TRBJ1-1	.	TGTGCCAGCAGCTTGTACCAAGGGGGGATGAACACTGAAGCTTTCTTT	CASSLYQGGMNTEAFF